One and the same sample provided the 3 T cell receptor beta chains below, sequenced in a study of T cell changes during pregnancy in multiple sclerosis. The assay was immunoSEQ multiplex PCR, and TCRdb's table has in-frame clones only and misses some. The sample lists approximately 93,000 clones, under 95% occurring once. Here the sequenced sample was peripheral blood, taken in the first trimester of pregnancy. The receptors here all came from a female donor in good health, enrolled as a control in a pregnancy study.

V usage is TRBV6-6 and J usage is TRBJ1-6; 7 nucleotides align to TRBD1. The J segment lost 7 bases and the V segment lost 7 bases, leaving 7 bases of the junction unmatched. CDR3 length: 14 residues. Germline V lookup: CDR1 MNHNY, CDR2 SVGAGI (reference sequence). The CDR3 sequence is CASIHRDRNSPLHF. CDR3 nucleotide sequence: TGTGCCAGCATCCACCGGGACAGAAATTCACCCCTCCACTTT.

This clone was observed a single time. This chain connects TRBV7-2 to TRBJ1-1; perhaps TRBD1 as D (6 bases). The CDR3 length is 14 residues. Looked up from germline, CDR1 is SGHTA and CDR2 is FQGNSA. V gave up 4 bases and J gave up 1 base, with 10 bases separating them. The CDR3: CASSSVQGNTEAFF. The CDR3 DNA is TGTGCCAGCAGCTCTGTACAGGGGAACACTGAAGCTTTCTTT. Drawing the rest from reference TRBV7-2 and TRBJ1-1, the complete variable domain is GAGVSQSPSNKVTEKGKDVELRCDPISGHTALYWYRQSLGQGLEFLIYFQGNSAPDKSGLPSDRFSAERTGGSVSTLTIQRTQQEDSAVYLCASSSVQGNTEAFFGQGTRLTVV.

The CDR3 DNA reads TGTGCCATCTGGACAGCCCCGCTACTTTATGGCTACACCTTC. It codes for CAIWTAPLLYGYTF. This rearrangement joins TRBV10-3 to TRBJ1-2; D is perhaps TRBD1 (6 bases). Germline values: CDR1 ENHRY, CDR2 SYGVKD. V lost 8 bases to trimming and J lost 5 bases, with 18 bases between them. This CDR3 is 14 amino acids long.